This T cell receptor beta chain was identified during a study of CD8 T cells in ankylosing spondylitis. Study findings and constraints: Apparently characteristic of ankylosing spondylitis blood was a TCR beta motif (eight highly homologous variants). Prior literature has documented some motif variants in synovial fluid and blood from reactive arthritis.

This clonotype was detected only a few times. The antigen is undetermined. With molecular barcodes, quantitative 5'-RACE was used to make the TCR beta libraries. TCRdb reprocessed the 5' RACE reads via MiXCR and lists one record per CDR3 protein. This table holds 200,000 to 250,000 distinct CDR3 sequences, around 16% found once. The CDR3 contains 15 residues. V lost 0 bases and J lost 7; bases outside the gene matches: 9. The chain links TRBV12-3 or TRBV12-4 to TRBJ2-7, with TRBD2 identical over 7 bases. The receptor comes from a male donor with ankylosing spondylitis. The specimen was blood, either unsorted or a sorted T cell fraction (not recorded which). The CDR3 is CASSLAGGGWREQYF. CDR3 nucleotide sequence: TGTGCCAGCAGTTTAGCGGGCGGGGGTTGGAGAGAGCAGTACTTC.